Following are 19 T cell receptor beta chains from one sample sequenced in a study of immune cell composition in non-small cell lung cancer. The method was immunoSEQ multiplex PCR; TCRdb's version includes in-frame clones alone and lacks a portion of them. This table holds roughly 1,700 clones, roughly four fifths found once. Sequencing input: lung tumor tissue. The receptor set was obtained from a human donor with non-small cell lung cancer.

The chain has TRBV10-1 and TRBJ2-1, with 9 positions matching TRBD2. This CDR3 contains 17 residues. V gave up 3 bases and J gave up 5 bases; unmatched junction bases: 11. Germline CDR1 reads WNHNN; CDR2 reads SYGVQD (reference sequence). The CDR3 here is CASSEPPLAGQNNEQFF. CDR3 nucleotides: TGCGCCAGCAGTGAACCCCCACTAGCGGGCCAAAACAATGAGCAGTTCTTC.

This clone showed up just once. V usage is TRBV7-9 and J usage is TRBJ2-1, with 10 nucleotides matching TRBD2. From germline, CDR1 is SEHNR and CDR2 FQNEAQ (reference sequence). This CDR3 region has 14 residues. Trimming removed 7 bases from V and 3 bases from J; junction bases left unmatched: 3. CDR3 in DNA: TGTGCCAGCACTCGGACTAGCGGCTACAATGAGCAGTTCTTC. Translation: CASTRTSGYNEQFF.

The genes are TRBV5-5 and TRBJ1-2; TRBD1 matches at 9 bases. Germline-derived CDR1 and CDR2 are SGHKS and YYEKEE (reference sequence). The CDR3 extends over 15 amino acids. V was clipped by 4 bases and J by 3 bases; unmatched bases: 7. CDR3 nucleotide sequence: TGTGCCAGCAGCCGACGGACAGGGGCAGACTATGGCTACACCTTC. Translated: CASSRRTGADYGYTF.

The J gene is TRBJ2-7, the V gene TRBV5-6; 12 bases are a match to TRBD1. The trim removed 0 bases at V and 4 bases at J, leaving 5 bases unmatched. In germline, CDR1 is SGHDT, CDR2 YYEEEE. This CDR3 has 16 amino acids. DNA of the CDR3: TGTGCCAGCAGCTTGGGGGGGACAGGGGGCCTATACGAGCAGTACGTC. It specifies CASSLGGTGGLYEQYV.

This clone was found a few times. The sample contains more than one DNA sequence encoding this CDR3. This sequence joins TRBV7-9 and TRBJ2-3; the match to TRBD2 covers 9 bases. Germline lookup yields CDR1 SEHNR and CDR2 FQNEAQ (reference sequence). V lost 5 bases, J lost 2 bases, and 2 bases stayed unmatched. The CDR3 has 14 amino acids. In nucleotides, the CDR3 is TGTGCCAGCAGCCCTAGCGGGAACACAGATACGCAGTATTTT. Protein product: CASSPSGNTDTQYF.

This clone is categorized as large. The genes are TRBV7-6 and TRBJ1-5, with no clear D. Trimming took off 5 bases at V and 5 bases at J, with 10 bases between the two ends. This CDR3 comprises 13 residues. From germline, CDR1 is SGHVS and CDR2 FNYEAQ. The DNA of the CDR3 is TGTGCCAGCAGCCGCAGGTTCGATCAGCCCCAGCATTTT. Protein sequence: CASSRRFDQPQHF.

This clone has a handful of counts. The genes are TRBV5-4 and TRBJ2-7; 7 nucleotides match TRBD1. The CDR3 covers 15 residues. Germline V gene data show CDR1 as SGHNT and CDR2 as YYREEE (reference sequence). J gave up 4 bases and V 4 bases, and 11 bases lay outside the gene matches. The CDR3 loop is CASSQDLTGQYEQYF. The CDR3 DNA follows: TGTGCCAGCAGCCAGGACCTGACAGGGCAATACGAGCAGTACTTC.

CDR3 coding DNA: TGTGCCAGCAGCTTGGAAGGGGGCCCGACTAACTATGGCTACACCTTC. Protein product: CASSLEGGPTNYGYTF. The rearrangement joins TRBV5-5 to TRBJ1-2; 7 nucleotides line up with TRBD1. V was clipped by 0 bases and J by 0 bases; unmatched bases: 5. CDR3 length: 16 amino acids. The germline CDR1 and CDR2 sequences are SGHKS and YYEKEE (reference sequence).

The chain employs TRBV30 and TRBJ1-3; D might be TRBD1 (5 bases). The CDR3 has 12 amino acids. The germline V gene encodes CDR1 GTSNPN and CDR2 SVGIG (reference sequence). V was shortened by 4 bases and J by 2 bases, with 6 bases between the two germline ends. CDR3 nucleotide sequence: TGTGCCTGGACCAGGGCTGGAAACACCATATATTTT. Protein sequence: CAWTRAGNTIYF.

The chain couples TRBV28 to TRBJ1-2, with a possible D match to TRBD1 (6 bases). Germline-derived CDR1 and CDR2 are MDHEN and SYDVKM. V lost 7 bases and J 7 bases, leaving 19 bases between the germline ends. The CDR3 covers 14 residues. CDR3 loop: CASTTDSKRGGYTF. CDR3 bases: TGTGCCAGCACCACGGACAGCAAAAGAGGTGGCTACACCTTC.

The chain links TRBV9 to TRBJ1-6; 8 bases agree with TRBD1. After removal of 3 bases from V and 6 bases from J, the junction contained 5 bases not matched to a gene. This CDR3 region has 15 residues. Germline assignment: CDR1 SGDLS and CDR2 YYNGEE. The CDR3 nucleotides read TGTGCCAGCAGCGAACAGGGGGTTAGTAATTCACCCCTCCACTTT. It specifies CASSEQGVSNSPLHF.

The V and J genes are TRBV9 and TRBJ2-1; D call uncertain. The V and J ends lost 4 bases and 3 bases respectively, with 5 bases between them. Germline lookup yields CDR1 SGDLS and CDR2 YYNGEE. This CDR3 is built from 12 residues. The CDR3 loop is CASSSVYNEQFF. The CDR3 nucleotides are TGTGCCAGCAGCTCCGTCTACAATGAGCAGTTCTTC.

Only a few counts were recorded for this clone. This sequence joins TRBV7-8 and TRBJ2-7; TRBD2 matches 16 bases. J was trimmed by 3 bases and V by 4 bases; bases with no gene match: 9. The CDR3 consists of 18 residues. CDR1 is SGHVS, CDR2 FQNEAQ, per germline. CDR3 bases: TGTGCCAGCAGCTCGGGACTAGCGGGAGGGCCAGGATTCTACGAGCAGTACTTC. Translating it yields CASSSGLAGGPGFYEQYF. The variable domain in full, with the rest retrieved from reference TRBV7-8 and TRBJ2-7, is GAGVSQSPRYKVAKRGQDVALRCDPISGHVSLFWYQQALGQGPEFLTYFQNEAQLDKSGLPSDRFFAERPEGSVSTLKIQRTQQEDSAVYLCASSSGLAGGPGFYEQYFGPGTRLTVT.

The chain uses TRBV28 and TRBJ2-5; 15 nucleotides line up with TRBD2. V was pared by 3 bases and J by 3 bases, with 2 bases of the junction left unmatched. The CDR3 has 16 amino acids. Germline-derived CDR1 and CDR2 are MDHEN and SYDVKM. In DNA form, the CDR3 reads TGTGCCAGCAGTTTTCGGACTAGCGGGAGGGAAGAGACCCAGTACTTC. Its protein product is CASSFRTSGREETQYF.

The chain links TRBV5-1 to TRBJ1-2, with a possible D match to TRBD1 (5 bases). CDR3 length: 15 residues. CDR1 SGHRS and CDR2 YFSETQ come from the germline V gene. V shed 0 bases and J shed 7 bases, with 16 bases lying between them. CDR3 region: CASSLADRQGGGYTF. CDR3 bases: TGCGCCAGCAGCTTGGCGGATCGGCAGGGCGGTGGCTACACCTTC. The whole variable domain, filled in from reference TRBV5-1 and TRBJ1-2, reads KAGVTQTPRYLIKTRGQQVTLSCSPISGHRSVSWYQQTPGQGLQFLFEYFSETQRNKGNFPGRFSGRQFSNSRSEMNVSTLELGDSALYLCASSLADRQGGGYTFGSGTRLTVV.

The rearrangement joins TRBV5-1 to TRBJ2-1; D possibly corresponds to TRBD2 (5 bases). The V end was cut by 4 bases, the J end by 0 bases, with 11 bases between. The CDR3 is 15 residues long. CDR1 is SGHRS, CDR2 YFSETQ, per germline. CDR3 coding DNA: TGCGCCAGCAGCGTAGACTACAGCTCCTACAATGAGCAGTTCTTC. This encodes CASSVDYSSYNEQFF. Full variable domain (missing parts from reference TRBV5-1 and TRBJ2-1): KAGVTQTPRYLIKTRGQQVTLSCSPISGHRSVSWYQQTPGQGLQFLFEYFSETQRNKGNFPGRFSGRQFSNSRSEMNVSTLELGDSALYLCASSVDYSSYNEQFFGPGTRLTVL.

This chain joins TRBV7-3 and TRBJ2-3; the match to TRBD1 covers 11 bases. The CDR3 has 17 residues. The germline V gene has CDR1 SGHTA and CDR2 FQGTGA. The ends lost 1 base at V and 3 bases at J; junction bases unmatched: 6. CDR3 nucleotides: TGTGCCAGCAGCTTAATTGGGACAGGGGGGTTGACAGATACGCAGTATTTT. This sequence encodes CASSLIGTGGLTDTQYF.

V and J are TRBV11-1 and TRBJ2-1; 10 nucleotides agree with TRBD1. Per germline, CDR1 SGHAT and CDR2 FQDESV (reference sequence). This CDR3 has 15 amino acids. The junction had 2 bases not matched to a gene; V was cut back by 1 base and J by 5 bases. The CDR3 protein is CASSLGQGAHNEQFF. In DNA form, the CDR3 reads TGTGCCAGCAGCTTAGGACAGGGGGCCCACAATGAGCAGTTCTTC.

V usage is TRBV21-1 and J usage is TRBJ2-1; whether TRBD1, the table's D call, matches the DNA was not checked. TRBV21-1 is deemed a pseudogene. The CDR3 runs 14 residues. CDR3 amino acids: CASSSGQGHNEQFF. The CDR3, as DNA: TGTGCCAGCAGCAGCGGACAGGGACACAATGAGCAGTTCTTC.